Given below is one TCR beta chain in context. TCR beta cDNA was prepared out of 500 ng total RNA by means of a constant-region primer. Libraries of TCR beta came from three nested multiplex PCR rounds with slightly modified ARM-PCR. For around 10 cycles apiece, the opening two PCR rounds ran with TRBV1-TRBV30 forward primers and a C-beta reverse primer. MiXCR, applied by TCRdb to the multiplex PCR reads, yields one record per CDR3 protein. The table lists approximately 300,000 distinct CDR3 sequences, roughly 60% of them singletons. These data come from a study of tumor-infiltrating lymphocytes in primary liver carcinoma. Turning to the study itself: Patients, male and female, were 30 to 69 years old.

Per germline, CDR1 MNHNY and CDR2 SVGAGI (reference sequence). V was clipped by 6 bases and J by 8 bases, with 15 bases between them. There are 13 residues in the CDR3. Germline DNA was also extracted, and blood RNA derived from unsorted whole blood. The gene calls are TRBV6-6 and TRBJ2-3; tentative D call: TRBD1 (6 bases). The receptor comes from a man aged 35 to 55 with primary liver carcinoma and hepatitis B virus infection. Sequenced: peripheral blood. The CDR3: CASSALGAGTQYF. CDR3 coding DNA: TGTGCCAGCAGCGCGTTGGGGGCCGGTACGCAGTATTTT.